This T cell receptor beta chain was found in a study of post-analysis software for immune sequencing data. Prepared libraries of TCR beta cDNA carried unique molecular identifiers. A single record per CDR3 protein comes from TCRdb applying MiXCR to the PCR reads. The sample has about 400,000 distinct CDR3 sequences, approximately 38% seen once. Study findings and constraints: TRBV5-6, TRBV5-1 and TRBV20-1 were among a handful of TRBV segments more frequent in patients than controls.

This CDR3 is 14 amino acids long. V was clipped by 3 bases and J by 4 bases; unmatched bases: 5. Germline assignment: CDR1 MNHEY and CDR2 SMNVEV (reference sequence). On this clonotype: Its antigen remains unknown.

The sequence derives from a girl aged 5-17 years with multiple sclerosis. The source material was blood. V is TRBV27 and J is TRBJ2-7; 8 nucleotides align to TRBD1. For the CDR3, the DNA is TGTGCCAGCAGTTTGACAGGGGACCGGTACGAGCAGTACTTC. Translated, it gives CASSLTGDRYEQYF.